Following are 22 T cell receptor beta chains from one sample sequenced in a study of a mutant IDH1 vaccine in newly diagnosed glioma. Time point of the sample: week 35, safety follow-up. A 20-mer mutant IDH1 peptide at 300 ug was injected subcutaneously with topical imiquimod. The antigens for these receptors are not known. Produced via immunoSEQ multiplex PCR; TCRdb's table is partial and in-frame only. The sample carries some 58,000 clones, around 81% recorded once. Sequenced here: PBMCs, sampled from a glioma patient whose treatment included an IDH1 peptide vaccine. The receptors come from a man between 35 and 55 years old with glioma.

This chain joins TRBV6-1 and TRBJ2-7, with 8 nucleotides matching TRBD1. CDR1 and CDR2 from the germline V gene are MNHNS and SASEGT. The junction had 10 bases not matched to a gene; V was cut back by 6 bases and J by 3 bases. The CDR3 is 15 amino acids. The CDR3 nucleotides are TGTGCCAGCAGGCAACAGGGGGGTCCTCACTACGAGCAGTACTTC. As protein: CASRQQGGPHYEQYF.

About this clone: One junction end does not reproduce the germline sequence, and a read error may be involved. CDR3 sequence: CATSRDRGVWNSPLHF. DNA of the CDR3: TGTGCCACCAGCCGAGACAGGGGGGTCTGGAATTCACCCCTCCACTTT. The chain carries TRBV15 and TRBJ1-6; 9 nucleotides align to TRBD1. CDR3 length: 16 residues. Germline-derived CDR1 and CDR2 are LNHNV and YYDKDF (reference sequence).

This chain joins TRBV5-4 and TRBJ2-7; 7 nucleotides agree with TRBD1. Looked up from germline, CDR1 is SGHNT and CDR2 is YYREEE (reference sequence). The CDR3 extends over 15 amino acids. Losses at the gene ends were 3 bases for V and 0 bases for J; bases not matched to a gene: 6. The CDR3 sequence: CASSSPTGISYEQYF. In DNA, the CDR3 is TGTGCCAGCAGCTCGCCGACAGGGATCTCCTACGAGCAGTACTTC.

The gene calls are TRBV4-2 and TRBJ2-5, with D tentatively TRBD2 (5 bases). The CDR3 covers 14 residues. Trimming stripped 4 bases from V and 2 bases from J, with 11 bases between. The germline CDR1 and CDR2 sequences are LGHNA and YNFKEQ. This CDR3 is CASSPPSRQETQYF. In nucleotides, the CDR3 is TGTGCCAGCAGCCCTCCTAGCAGACAAGAGACCCAGTACTTC.

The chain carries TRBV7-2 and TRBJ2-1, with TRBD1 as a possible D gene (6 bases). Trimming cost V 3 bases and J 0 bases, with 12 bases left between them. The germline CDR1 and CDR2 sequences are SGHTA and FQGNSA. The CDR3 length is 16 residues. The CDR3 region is CASSFSGASSYNEQFF. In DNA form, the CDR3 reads TGTGCCAGCAGCTTTTCAGGGGCCAGCTCCTACAATGAGCAGTTCTTC.

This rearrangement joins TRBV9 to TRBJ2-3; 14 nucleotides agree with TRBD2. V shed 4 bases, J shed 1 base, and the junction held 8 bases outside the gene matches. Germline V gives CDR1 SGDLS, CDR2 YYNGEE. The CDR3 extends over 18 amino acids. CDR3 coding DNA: TGTGCCAGCAGCCCTCGACTAGCGGGGGGGCCGCGCACAGATACGCAGTATTTT. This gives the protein CASSPRLAGGPRTDTQYF.

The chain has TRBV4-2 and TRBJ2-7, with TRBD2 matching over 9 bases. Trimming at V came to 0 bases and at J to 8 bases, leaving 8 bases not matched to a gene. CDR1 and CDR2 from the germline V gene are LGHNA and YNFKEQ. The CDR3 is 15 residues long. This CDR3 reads CASSQDSSGVVQQYF. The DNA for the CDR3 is TGTGCCAGCAGCCAAGATTCTAGCGGGGTAGTACAGCAGTACTTC.

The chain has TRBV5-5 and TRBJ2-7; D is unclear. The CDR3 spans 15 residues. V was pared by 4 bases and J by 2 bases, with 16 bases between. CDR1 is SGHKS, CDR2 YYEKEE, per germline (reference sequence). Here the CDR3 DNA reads TGTGCCAGCAGCCCGAGCCTACATGCAACCTACGAGCAGTACTTC. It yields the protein CASSPSLHATYEQYF.

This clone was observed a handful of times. CDR3 in DNA: TGTGCCTCACCGGGGGGCGGGGGCCGCTACGAGCAGTACTTC. Translating it yields CASPGGGGRYEQYF. The chain has TRBV30 and TRBJ2-7, with D maybe TRBD2 (7 bases). The CDR3 is made up of 14 amino acids. The V gene lost 7 bases and the J gene lost 3 bases, with 19 bases spanning the gap. The germline gives CDR1 GTSNPN, CDR2 SVGIG (reference sequence).

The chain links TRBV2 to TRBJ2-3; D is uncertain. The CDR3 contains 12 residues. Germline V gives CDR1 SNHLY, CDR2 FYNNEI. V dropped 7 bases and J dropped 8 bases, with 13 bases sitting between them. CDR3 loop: CASNPSESTQYF. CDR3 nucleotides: TGTGCCAGCAACCCCAGCGAGTCTACGCAGTATTTT.

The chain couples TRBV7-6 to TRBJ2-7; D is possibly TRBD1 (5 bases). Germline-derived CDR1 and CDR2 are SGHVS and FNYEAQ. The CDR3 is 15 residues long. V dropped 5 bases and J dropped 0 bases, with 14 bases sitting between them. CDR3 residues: CASSVQGTSSYEQYF. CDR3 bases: TGTGCCAGCAGCGTCCAGGGAACATCCTCCTACGAGCAGTACTTC. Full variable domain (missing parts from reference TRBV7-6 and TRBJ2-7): GAGVSQSPRYKVTKRGQDVALRCDPISGHVSLYWYRQALGQGPEFLTYFNYEAQQDKSGLPNDRFSAERPEGSISTLTIQRTEQRDSAMYRCASSVQGTSSYEQYFGPGTRLTVT.

The CDR3 loop is CASSLAPGLRETQYF. In DNA form, the CDR3 reads TGTGCCAGCAGCTTAGCCCCGGGACTAAGAGAGACCCAGTACTTC. This chain links TRBV7-2 with TRBJ2-5; TRBD2 aligns across 7 bases. J was trimmed by 4 bases and V by 0 bases; bases with no gene match: 5. The CDR3 consists of 15 residues. CDR1 is SGHTA and CDR2 is FQGNSA in the germline V gene.

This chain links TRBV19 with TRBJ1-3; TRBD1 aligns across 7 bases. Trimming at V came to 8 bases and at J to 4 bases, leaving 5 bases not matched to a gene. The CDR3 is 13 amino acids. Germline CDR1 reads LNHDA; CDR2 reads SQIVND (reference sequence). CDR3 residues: CASQGTVGNTIYF. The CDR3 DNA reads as TGTGCCAGTCAGGGGACAGTAGGAAACACCATATATTTT.

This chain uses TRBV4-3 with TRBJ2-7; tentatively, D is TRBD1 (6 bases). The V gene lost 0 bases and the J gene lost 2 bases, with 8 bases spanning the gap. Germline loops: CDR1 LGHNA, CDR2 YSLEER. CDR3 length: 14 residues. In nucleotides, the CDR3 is TGCGCCAGCAGCCAAGATGGGACACCCTACGAGCAGTACTTC. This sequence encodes CASSQDGTPYEQYF.

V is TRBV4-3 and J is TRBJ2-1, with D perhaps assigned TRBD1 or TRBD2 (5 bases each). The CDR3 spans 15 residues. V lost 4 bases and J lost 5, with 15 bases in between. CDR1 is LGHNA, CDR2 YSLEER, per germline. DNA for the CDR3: TGCGCCAGCAGCCCCGGCCGGGGCTGGGACAATGAGCAGTTCTTC. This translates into CASSPGRGWDNEQFF.

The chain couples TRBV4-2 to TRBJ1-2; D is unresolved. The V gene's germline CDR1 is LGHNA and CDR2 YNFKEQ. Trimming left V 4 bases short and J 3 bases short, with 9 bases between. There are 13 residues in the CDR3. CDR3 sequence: CASSPGGDYGYTF. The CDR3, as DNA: TGTGCCAGCAGCCCCGGAGGAGACTATGGCTACACCTTC.

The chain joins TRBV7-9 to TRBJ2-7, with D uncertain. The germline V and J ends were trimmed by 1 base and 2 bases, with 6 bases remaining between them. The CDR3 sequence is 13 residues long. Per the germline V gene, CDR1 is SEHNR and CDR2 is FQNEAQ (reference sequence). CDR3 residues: CASSLVGTYEQYF. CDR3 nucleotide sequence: TGTGCCAGCAGCTTAGTAGGAACCTACGAGCAGTACTTC.

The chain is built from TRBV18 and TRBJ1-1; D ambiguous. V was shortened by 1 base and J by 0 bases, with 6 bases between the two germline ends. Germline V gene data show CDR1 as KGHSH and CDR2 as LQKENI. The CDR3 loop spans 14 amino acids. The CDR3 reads CASSPQVMNTEAFF. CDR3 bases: TGTGCCAGCTCACCACAGGTTATGAACACTGAAGCTTTCTTT.

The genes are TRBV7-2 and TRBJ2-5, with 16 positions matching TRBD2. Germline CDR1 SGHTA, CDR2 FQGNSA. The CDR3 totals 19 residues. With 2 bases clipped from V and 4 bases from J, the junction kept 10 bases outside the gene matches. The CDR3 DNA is TGTGCCAGCAGCTTATTCGGGACTAGCGGGAGGGCTACCCCAGAGACCCAGTACTTC. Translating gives CASSLFGTSGRATPETQYF.

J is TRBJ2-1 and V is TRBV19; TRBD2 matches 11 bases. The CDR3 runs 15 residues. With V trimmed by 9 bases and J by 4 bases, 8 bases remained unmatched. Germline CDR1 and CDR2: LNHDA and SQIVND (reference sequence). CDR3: CASQTSGVSYNEQFF. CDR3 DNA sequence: TGTGCCAGCCAGACTAGCGGGGTCTCTTACAATGAGCAGTTCTTC.

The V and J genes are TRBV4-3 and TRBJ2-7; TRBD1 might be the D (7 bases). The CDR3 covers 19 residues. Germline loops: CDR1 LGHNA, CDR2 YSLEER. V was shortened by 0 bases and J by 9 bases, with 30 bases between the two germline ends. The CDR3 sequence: CASSQERIRTGALLGGQYF. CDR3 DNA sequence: TGCGCCAGCAGCCAAGAACGTATCCGGACAGGAGCCCTGCTCGGGGGGCAGTACTTC.

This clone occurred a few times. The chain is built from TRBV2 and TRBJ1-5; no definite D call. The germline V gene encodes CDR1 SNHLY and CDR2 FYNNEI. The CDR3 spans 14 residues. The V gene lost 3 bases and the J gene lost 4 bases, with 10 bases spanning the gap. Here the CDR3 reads CASSDTGVNQPQHF. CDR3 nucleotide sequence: TGTGCCAGCAGTGATACGGGCGTAAATCAGCCCCAGCATTTT. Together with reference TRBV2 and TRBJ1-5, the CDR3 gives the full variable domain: EPEVTQTPSHQVTQMGQEVILRCVPISNHLYFYWYRQILGQKVEFLVSFYNNEISEKSEIFDDQFSVERPDGSNFTLKIRSTKLEDSAMYFCASSDTGVNQPQHFGDGTRLSIL.